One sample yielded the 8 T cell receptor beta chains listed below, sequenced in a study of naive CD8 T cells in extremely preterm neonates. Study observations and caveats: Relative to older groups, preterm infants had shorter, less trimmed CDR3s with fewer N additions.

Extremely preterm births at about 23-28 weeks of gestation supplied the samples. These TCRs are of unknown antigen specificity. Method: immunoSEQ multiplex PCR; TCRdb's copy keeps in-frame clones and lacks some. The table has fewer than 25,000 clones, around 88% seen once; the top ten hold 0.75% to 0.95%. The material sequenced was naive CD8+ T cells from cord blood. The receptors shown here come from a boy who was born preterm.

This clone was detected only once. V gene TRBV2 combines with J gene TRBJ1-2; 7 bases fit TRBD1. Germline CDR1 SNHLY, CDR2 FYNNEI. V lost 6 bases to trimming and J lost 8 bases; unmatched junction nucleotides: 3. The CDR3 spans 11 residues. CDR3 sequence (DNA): TGTGCCAGCAGGGGGGGACAGGGCTACACCTTC. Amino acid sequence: CASRGGQGYTF. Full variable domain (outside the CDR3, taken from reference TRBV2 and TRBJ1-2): EPEVTQTPSHQVTQMGQEVILRCVPISNHLYFYWYRQILGQKVEFLVSFYNNEISEKSEIFDDQFSVERPDGSNFTLKIRSTKLEDSAMYFCASRGGQGYTFGSGTRLTVV.

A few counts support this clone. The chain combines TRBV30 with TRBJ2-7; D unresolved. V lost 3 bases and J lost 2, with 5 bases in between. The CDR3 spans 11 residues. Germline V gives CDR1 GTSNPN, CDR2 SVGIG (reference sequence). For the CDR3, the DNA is TGTGCCTGGAGGACAACCTACGAGCAGTACTTC. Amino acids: CAWRTTYEQYF.

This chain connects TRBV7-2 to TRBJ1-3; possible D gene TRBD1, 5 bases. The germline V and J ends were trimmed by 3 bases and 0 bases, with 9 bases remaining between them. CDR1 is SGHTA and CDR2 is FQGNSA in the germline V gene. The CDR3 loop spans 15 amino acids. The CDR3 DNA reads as TGTGCCAGCAGCTTCTGGGACCGCTCTGGAAACACCATATATTTT. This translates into CASSFWDRSGNTIYF.

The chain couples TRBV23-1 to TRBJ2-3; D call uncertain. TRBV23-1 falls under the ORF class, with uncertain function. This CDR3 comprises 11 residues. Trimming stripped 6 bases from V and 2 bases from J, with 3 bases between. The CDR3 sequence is CASRHTDTQYF. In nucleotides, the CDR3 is TGCGCCAGCAGACACACAGATACGCAGTATTTT.

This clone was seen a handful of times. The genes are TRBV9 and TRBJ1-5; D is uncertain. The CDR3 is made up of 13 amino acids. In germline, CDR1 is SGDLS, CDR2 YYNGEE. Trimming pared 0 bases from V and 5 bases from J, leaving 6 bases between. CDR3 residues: CASSVDQYQPQHF. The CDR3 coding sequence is TGTGCCAGCAGCGTAGACCAATATCAGCCCCAGCATTTT.

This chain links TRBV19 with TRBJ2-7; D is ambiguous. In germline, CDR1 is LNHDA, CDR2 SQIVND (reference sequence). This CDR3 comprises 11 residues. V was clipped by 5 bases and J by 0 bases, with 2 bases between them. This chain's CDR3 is CASSSSYEQYF. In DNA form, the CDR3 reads TGTGCCAGTAGTTCCTCCTACGAGCAGTACTTC.

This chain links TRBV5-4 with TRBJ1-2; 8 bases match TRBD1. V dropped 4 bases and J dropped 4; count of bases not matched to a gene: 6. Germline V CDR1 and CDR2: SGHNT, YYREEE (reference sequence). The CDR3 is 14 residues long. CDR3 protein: CASSLPGQGYGYTF. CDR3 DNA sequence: TGTGCCAGCAGCCTTCCCGGACAGGGCTATGGCTACACCTTC.

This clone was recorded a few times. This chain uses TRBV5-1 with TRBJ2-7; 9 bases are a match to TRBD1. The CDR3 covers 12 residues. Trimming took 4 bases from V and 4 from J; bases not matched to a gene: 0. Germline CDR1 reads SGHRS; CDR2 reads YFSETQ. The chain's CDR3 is CASSDRGYEQYF. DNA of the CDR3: TGCGCCAGCAGCGACAGGGGGTACGAGCAGTACTTC.